What follows describes a single TCR beta chain. When replicate PCRs were run on sorted subsets, they used 200 to 250 ng DNA, about 31,000 T cell genomes. Data came from immunoSEQ multiplex PCR; TCRdb stores just in-frame clones and leaves some out. Among roughly 2.1 million clones listed, around 93% were seen once. Looked up from germline, CDR1 is LNHNV and CDR2 is YYDKDF (reference sequence). The CDR3 runs 16 residues. V was shortened by 1 base and J by 2 bases, with 14 bases between the two germline ends. The source of the sample is a study of shared clonotypes between healthy human individuals. Selected positively for CCR7 and CD45RO-negative, naive CD8 cells excluded terminally differentiated effector memory CD45RA+ cells. Every donor was a Caucasian adult from Nashville, Tennessee.

Sample: naive CD8+ T cells from PBMCs. The gene calls are TRBV15 and TRBJ2-5, with D perhaps TRBD2 (7 bases). The sequence was collected from a man between 18 and 29 years old in good health. Some clones in this sample may be carry-over from other donors' samples. The CDR3 protein is CATSRGGGSLQETQYF. CDR3 coding DNA: TGTGCCACCAGCAGAGGGGGGGGCAGCCTGCAAGAGACCCAGTACTTC.